This is a list of T cell receptor beta chains from one sample in a study of vaccination and CD4 T cells after COVID-19. MiXCR, applied by TCRdb to the PCR reads, yields one record per CDR3 protein. Among some 20,000 distinct CDR3 sequences listed, roughly 43% were seen once. These receptors' targets are unknown. This specimen consisted of CD4+ T cells from blood, cultured in vitro, obtained before SARS-CoV-2 vaccination. Source of these receptors: a human donor who had recovered from COVID-19. CDR3s include the opening cysteine and the closing phenylalanine or tryptophan. Fields, in order: CDR3 DNA, CDR3 protein, V gene, clone size, D gene, J gene. D genes are given only for firm matches. A clone size is listed for some rows: how often the clone was seen (once, few, many), or a class if it is expanded.

TGTGCCACCAGTGACCGCGGGACTAGCGGGAGGCTTGAGCAGTTCTTC CATSDRGTSGRLEQFF TRBV24-1 . TRBD2 TRBJ2-1
TGCAGTGCAGGGACAGGGCGGGAGCAGTACTTC CSAGTGREQYF TRBV20-1 few TRBD1 TRBJ2-7
TGTGCCAGCAGTAACGGACAGTCCTATGGCTACACCTTC CASSNGQSYGYTF TRBV12-3/TRBV12-4 . . TRBJ1-2
TGTGCCAGCAGTTACAGGCAGGGGGGTTCATCTGGAAACACCATATATTTT CASSYRQGGSSGNTIYF TRBV6-5 . TRBD1 TRBJ1-3
TGTGCCAGCAGCTTGGGGCAGGTCGCTGAAGCTTTCTTT CASSLGQVAEAFF TRBV5-4 . . TRBJ1-1
TGTGCCAGCAGCCCCAGGACCAGCCGAGGGACCCAGTACTTC CASSPRTSRGTQYF TRBV11-2 . . TRBJ2-5
TGTGCCACCAGCAGAGGGGGAACCCTCCCAGGGACCTACGAGCAGTACTTC CATSRGGTLPGTYEQYF TRBV15 . . TRBJ2-7
TGTGCCATCAGACCGACAGGGGAGGGGGGCTACACCTTC CAIRPTGEGGYTF TRBV10-3 . TRBD1 TRBJ1-2
TGTGCCAGCAGTTTGGGGGACAGGCTGAACACTGAAGCTTTCTTT CASSLGDRLNTEAFF TRBV28 . TRBD1 TRBJ1-1
TGCGCCAGCAGCTTGGGACTAGCGGGGGGTTACGAGACCCAGTACTTC CASSLGLAGGYETQYF TRBV5-1 once TRBD2 TRBJ2-5
TGTGCCAGCAGCTCGCAGGGGCTCATTCAGTACTTC CASSSQGLIQYF TRBV7-2 . . TRBJ2-4
TGTGCCAGTAGTGCGGACAGGGGGTCCTACAATGAGCAGTTCTTC CASSADRGSYNEQFF TRBV19 . TRBD1 TRBJ2-1
TGTGCCAGCAGCTTAGATTCAGGTTCAGAGACCCAGTACTTC CASSLDSGSETQYF TRBV7-2 few . TRBJ2-5
TGTGCCACCCAGGCAACTGAGGGGTCACCCCTCCACTTT CATQATEGSPLHF TRBV12-3/TRBV12-4 few . TRBJ1-6
TGTGCCAGCAGCTTGCGGCTAGCGGGAGGAATTGGTGAGCAGTTCTTC CASSLRLAGGIGEQFF TRBV5-8 . TRBD2 TRBJ2-1
TGCAGTGCCCCAACGGGGGCGGGTCATACAGATACGCAGTATTTT CSAPTGAGHTDTQYF TRBV20-1 . . TRBJ2-3
TGCAGTGCTAGCCCGCCGGGACAGGGGGCCATCTACGAGCAGTACTTC CSASPPGQGAIYEQYF TRBV20-1 . TRBD1 TRBJ2-7
TGCAGTGCTAGAGATCGACCGGGCAACTATGGCTACACCTTC CSARDRPGNYGYTF TRBV20-1 . . TRBJ1-2
TGTGCCAGCAGCCAACGACAGGGCTGTGAGACTAGCGGTTCCAGAAACAACTACGAGCAGTACTTC CASSQRQGCETSGSRNNYEQYF TRBV7-7 . TRBD2 TRBJ2-7
TGTGCCAGCAATGAACAGGGTATCGATGGCTACACCTTC CASNEQGIDGYTF TRBV6-1 few . TRBJ1-2
TGCAGTGCTAGCGGGGGACTAAGAGCCAAAAACATTCAGTACTTC CSASGGLRAKNIQYF TRBV20-1 . TRBD2 TRBJ2-4
TGTGCCAGCAGCCCACCGGTAGGGGCGAACACCGGGGAGCTGTTTTTT CASSPPVGANTGELFF TRBV7-8 . . TRBJ2-2
TGTGCCAGCAGCCTGTGGGGGAACACTGAAGCTTTCTTT CASSLWGNTEAFF TRBV28 . . TRBJ1-1
TGTGCCAGCAGTTATAGTGGGACTAGCGGGGGTATCTACGAGCAGCACTTC CASSYSGTSGGIYEQHF TRBV6-5 . TRBD2 TRBJ2-7
TGTGCCAGCAGTGACCCCGGGATCTCGAACACCGGGGAGCTGTTTTTT CASSDPGISNTGELFF TRBV25-1 . . TRBJ2-2
TGTGCCAGCACCGTAGGACAGATCTATAATTCACCCCTCCACTTT CASTVGQIYNSPLHF TRBV12-3/TRBV12-4 . . TRBJ1-6
TGCAGTGCTAGAGAGGGGGGAGTCACGCAGTATTTT CSAREGGVTQYF TRBV20-1 . . TRBJ2-3
TGTGCCAGCTCACACAGGGGGCGGAATCAAGATACGCAGTATTTT CASSHRGRNQDTQYF TRBV18 . TRBD1 TRBJ2-3
TGTGCCAGCAGTTACGTGTATTCTTCTAACTATGGCTACACCTTC CASSYVYSSNYGYTF TRBV6-2/TRBV6-3 . . TRBJ1-2
TGTGCCAGCAGTGGTAGGACAGGGGAGGCCGGGGAGCTGTTTTTT CASSGRTGEAGELFF TRBV2 once TRBD1 TRBJ2-2
TGTGCCAGCAGGATACCGGGACGCACAAATGAGCAGTTCTTC CASRIPGRTNEQFF TRBV6-2/TRBV6-3 . . TRBJ2-1
TGTGCCAGCAAAGGGTTGAATGAGCAGTTCTTC CASKGLNEQFF TRBV2 . . TRBJ2-1
TGTGCCACCAGCAGCATCACGCTACTGGGCACAGATACGCAGTATTTT CATSSITLLGTDTQYF TRBV15 few . TRBJ2-3
TGTGCCAGCAGTTCATCGAGAGACTACACCTTC CASSSSRDYTF TRBV6-2/TRBV6-3 . . TRBJ1-2
TGTGCCAGCAGTGAAAACAGGGTTTTGTACGAGCAGTACTTC CASSENRVLYEQYF TRBV2 . . TRBJ2-7
TGTGCCAGCAGCGATAACTATAATTCACCCCTCCACTTT CASSDNYNSPLHF TRBV27 few . TRBJ1-6
TGTGCCTGGAGTGTTGATTACGAGCAGTACTTC CAWSVDYEQYF TRBV30 . . TRBJ2-7
TGTGCCAGCAGCCGTCCCTTTAGTCGGGGCCCGAACACTGAAGCTTTCTTT CASSRPFSRGPNTEAFF TRBV6-2/TRBV6-3 . . TRBJ1-1
TGTGCCAGCAGCTTAGCTCGGCAGAACTATGGCTACACCTTC CASSLARQNYGYTF TRBV7-8 . . TRBJ1-2
TGTGCCAGCAGCTTCAAATCGGGAGGCGGGGGCTACACCTTC CASSFKSGGGGYTF TRBV7-9 . . TRBJ1-2
TGTGCCAGCAGTCCGGACAGGGGGTCTAGCGGCTACACCTTC CASSPDRGSSGYTF TRBV6-1 few TRBD1 TRBJ1-2
TGTGCCAGCAGCTTAGGGGCTAGCCGCGAGCAGTACTTC CASSLGASREQYF TRBV7-9 few . TRBJ2-7
TGTGCCAGCAGTCCACGACCGGGACTAGCGGGAGGACTCACCTCCTACAATGAGCAGTTCTTC CASSPRPGLAGGLTSYNEQFF TRBV6-2/TRBV6-3 . TRBD2 TRBJ2-1
TGTGCCAGCAGCTTACGGACAGGGAGCGGGAGGAGTGATGAGCAGTTCTTC CASSLRTGSGRSDEQFF TRBV7-2 . . TRBJ2-1
TGTGCCAGCAGCTTAGAACAGGGGCGGGGGGTAAAGACCCGCACAGATACGCAGTATTTT CASSLEQGRGVKTRTDTQYF TRBV7-2 few . TRBJ2-3
TGTGCCAGCAGCTACACCGGGACAGGGTCGACGGGCTACGAGCAGTACTTC CASSYTGTGSTGYEQYF TRBV6-5 few TRBD1 TRBJ2-7
TGTGCCAGCAGCTGGGGGGGGCTGGGCACTGAAGCTTTCTTT CASSWGGLGTEAFF TRBV11-1 . . TRBJ1-1
TGTGCCAGCAGCACACAACAGGGCCCCAGCTCCTACAATGAGCAGTTCTTC CASSTQQGPSSYNEQFF TRBV7-6 few . TRBJ2-1
TGCAGTGCTGCTAGGACAGAGAACACCGGGGAGCTGTTTTTT CSAARTENTGELFF TRBV20-1 . . TRBJ2-2
TGTGCCAGCAGTTGGGACAGGGGGCGCGGCACAGATACGCAGTATTTT CASSWDRGRGTDTQYF TRBV6-5 . TRBD1 TRBJ2-3
TGTGCCAGCAGGTTTACCGGGGAGGGGTACAATGAGCAGTTCTTC CASRFTGEGYNEQFF TRBV6-1 few TRBD2 TRBJ2-1
TGTGCCAGCAGTTTATTTTCCCCTCCGGGGGCGAGAGAGACCCAGTACTTC CASSLFSPPGARETQYF TRBV27 . . TRBJ2-5
TGTGCTAGTGGTATTTCCCGGCTAGATACGCAGTATTTT CASGISRLDTQYF TRBV12-5 . . TRBJ2-3